This T cell receptor (beta chain) was sequenced during a study of blood T cell repertoires in COVID-19 (TCRdb year 2020). The study in broad terms: Samples covering the acute and convalescent phases of COVID-19 were provided by collaborators in the United States, Italy and Spain. The material from the prospective study consisted of cDNA or gDNA derived from T cells, B-cell-depleted T cells, or PBMCs. Deeply sampled blood TCRbeta repertoires from subjects exposed to, actively infected with, or recovered from COVID-19 were included in the dataset. The repertoires were released in a freely available public database meant as a resource for research on the immune response to SARS-CoV-2. Samples were obtained from the ongoing ImmuneRACE study (first 160 participants) and from approximately 1,200 subjects provided by 6 global collaborators. The sample metadata nearly always contained a de-identified subject ID, COVID-19 status, age in years and sex. Where available, HLA class I and class II types were taken from metadata supplied by the sample provider and were not determined by assay-based typing. Overall results and qualifications from the work: The amount of clinical and demographic metadata varied by source and participant and was provided uncurated.

Here V drops 2 bases and J drops 6 bases, and the junction holds 4 bases not matched to any gene. The CDR3 goes from the cysteine to the phenylalanine over 16 residues. The CDR3 DNA has 48 bases and is translated from base 1. Based on the germline V gene, the CDR1 and CDR2 sequences are SGHRS and YFSETQ. With regard to this clone: What antigen it recognizes has not been identified. No much larger clonotype is one base removed from it; base qualities were not supplied.

The immunoSEQ Assay, a bias-controlled multiplex PCR, was used to amplify TCRbeta CDR3 regions from genomic DNA. Processing in the source paper ran as follows. Within the assay, amplification of reference gene primers was used to estimate how many nucleated cells each sample contained. To quantify the absolute abundance of each unique TCRbeta CDR3 rearrangement, sequence reads were collapsed and filtered. For each sample, productive Simpson clonality was calculated as the square root of Simpson's diversity index across productive rearrangements. TCRdb holds this immuneACCESS table with in-frame rearrangements only. Some clones are missing; in checked studies, unresolved V genes explain under half, and the rest has no known cause. V, J and clone size reflect that table, while D and trimming were determined from the DNA. For this sample the table gives tens of thousands of clones, of which 91% were detected only once. The ten biggest clones cover under 6.5% of the sample.

Each collaborating institution followed its own protocols to collect whole blood in K2EDTA tubes. For TCRbeta analysis, collaborator samples were shipped as frozen whole blood, as isolated PBMCs, or as DNA extracted from either sample type. The origin of this receptor is a human donor in a cohort sampled during active COVID-19. Sequenced: peripheral blood. The V and J genes are TRBV5-1 and TRBJ2-1, with 14 central nucleotides matching TRBD2. The CDR3: CASSFGLAGGPNEQFF. The sequenced DNA is TGCGCCAGCAGCTTTGGACTAGCGGGGGGACCCAATGAGCAGTTCTTC.